The 20 T cell receptor beta chains listed next were all sequenced from one sample in a study of beta chain features in type 1 diabetes. Their recognized antigens are unknown. Points from the study as a whole: There was a moderate but significant shortening of TCRB CDR3s in all four CD4+ subsets of Type 1 diabetes patients.

Reverse transcribing all isolated RNA meant expressed TCRB transcripts were sequenced. Profiling relied on immunoSEQ multiplex PCR, and the TCRdb table lists in-frame clones only, not all of them. The table has 600,000 or so clones, over 10% seen once; the top ten hold roughly 0.11%. Sequenced sample: naive CD4+ T cells from blood. The receptors stem from a man aged 25 to 40 with type 1 diabetes.

The count of this clone is one. The chain joins TRBV9 to TRBJ1-4, with 9 bases matching TRBD1. CDR1 and CDR2 from the germline V gene are SGDLS and YYNGEE. V lost 4 bases to trimming and J lost 7 bases; unmatched junction nucleotides: 8. This CDR3 is 15 amino acids long. CDR3 sequence (DNA): TGTGCCAGCAGCCTTAGAGGGACAGGGAGTGAAAAACTGTTTTTT. This translates into CASSLRGTGSEKLFF.

This chain connects TRBV5-4 to TRBJ1-1; 7 bases fit TRBD1. This CDR3 contains 15 residues. V lost 1 base, J lost 1 base, and 4 bases stayed unmatched. CDR1 is SGHNT, CDR2 YYREEE, per germline (reference sequence). The CDR3 reads CASSLLQGTNTEAFF. CDR3 nucleotide sequence: TGTGCCAGCAGCTTGTTACAGGGGACGAACACTGAAGCTTTCTTT.

V and J are TRBV18 and TRBJ1-1, with TRBD1 as a possible D gene (5 bases). The V end lost 2 bases, the J end lost 5 bases, and 12 bases lay between the germline ends. Germline assignment: CDR1 KGHSH and CDR2 LQKENI. The CDR3 has 14 amino acids. The CDR3 here is CASSPGEGETEAFF. DNA of the CDR3: TGTGCCAGCTCACCAGGAGAAGGGGAAACTGAAGCTTTCTTT. Drawing the rest from reference TRBV18 and TRBJ1-1, the complete variable domain is NAGVMQNPRHLVRRRGQEARLRCSPMKGHSHVYWYRQLPEEGLKFMVYLQKENIIDESGMPKERFSAEFPKEGPSILRIQQVVRGDSAAYFCASSPGEGETEAFFGQGTRLTVV.

The sample holds a few counts of this clone. The chain uses TRBV5-1 and TRBJ1-2, with 7 bases that match TRBD1. CDR3 length: 14 amino acids. V trimming: 1 base; J trimming: 6 bases; junction bases outside the gene matches: 6. CDR1 is SGHRS, CDR2 YFSETQ, per germline. The CDR3 region has the DNA TGCGCCAGCAGCTTGAGTGACAGGGTTGATGGCTACACCTTC. Translating gives CASSLSDRVDGYTF.

The V and J genes are TRBV14 and TRBJ2-5, with D unclear. Per germline, CDR1 SGHDN and CDR2 FVKESK. The CDR3 totals 11 residues. The ends were cut back, 6 bases at V and 2 bases at J, with 4 bases in the middle. The CDR3 nucleotides read TGTGCCAGCAGTCAACAAGAGACCCAGTACTTC. It is translated as CASSQQETQYF.

This clone was counted only a few times. CDR3 coding DNA: TGTGCCAGTTACAGCGGCACTGAAGCTTTCTTT. It codes for CASYSGTEAFF. The chain combines TRBV6-5 with TRBJ1-1; D unclear. The CDR3 spans 11 residues. From germline, CDR1 is MNHEY and CDR2 SVGAGI. Trimming shortened V by 9 bases and J by 4 bases, and 9 bases separated the two germline ends.

The V and J genes are TRBV2 and TRBJ1-5; no reliable D call. Germline CDR1 is SNHLY and CDR2 is FYNNEI. The germline V and J ends were trimmed by 4 bases and 8 bases, with 12 bases remaining between them. The CDR3 has 13 residues. The chain's CDR3 is CASSGVREEPQHF. CDR3 DNA sequence: TGTGCCAGCAGTGGGGTAAGGGAGGAGCCCCAGCATTTT.

This chain connects TRBV18 to TRBJ1-1; no definite D call. Germline CDR1 reads KGHSH; CDR2 reads LQKENI. The CDR3 length is 13 residues. Trimming shortened V by 6 bases and J by 1 base, and 9 bases separated the two germline ends. DNA for the CDR3: TGTGCCAGCTCCTCCGAGGGGAACACTGAAGCTTTCTTT. Amino acids: CASSSEGNTEAFF.

This clone was found a few times. The J gene is TRBJ2-1, the V gene TRBV10-3; TRBD1 is a possible D gene (5 bases). The germline CDR1 and CDR2 sequences are ENHRY and SYGVKD. The CDR3 has 13 residues. Trimming removed 7 bases from V and 5 bases from J, with 12 bases in between. CDR3 sequence reads: CAITLTEHNEQFF. The CDR3 DNA sequence: TGTGCCATCACTTTGACAGAACACAATGAGCAGTTCTTC.

This clone showed up just a few times. The J gene is TRBJ1-5, the V gene TRBV19, with D unclear. This CDR3 contains 14 residues. Germline CDR1 and CDR2: LNHDA and SQIVND (reference sequence). V gave up 5 bases and J gave up 0 bases, with 8 bases separating them. The DNA for the CDR3 is TGTGCCAGTAGTTTGACCTATAGCAATCAGCCCCAGCATTTT. Translated: CASSLTYSNQPQHF. The full variable domain, completed using reference TRBV19 and TRBJ1-5, is DGGITQSPKYLFRKEGQNVTLSCEQNLNHDAMYWYRQDPGQGLRLIYYSQIVNDFQKGDIAEGYSVSREKKESFPLTVTSAQKNPTAFYLCASSLTYSNQPQHFGDGTRLSIL.

The gene calls are TRBV5-4 and TRBJ2-6; D remains unclear. There are 16 residues in the CDR3. Per germline, CDR1 SGHNT and CDR2 YYREEE (reference sequence). Trimming pared 4 bases from V and 0 bases from J, leaving 11 bases between. Here the CDR3 DNA reads TGTGCCAGCAGCCGTATAGCAATCTCTGGGGCCAACGTCCTGACTTTC. The encoded protein is CASSRIAISGANVLTF.

This clone has a handful of counts. The chain couples TRBV9 to TRBJ2-1; D is tentatively TRBD1 or TRBD2 (6 bases each). Germline loops: CDR1 SGDLS, CDR2 YYNGEE. The CDR3 runs to 15 residues. Trimming shortened V by 5 bases and J by 9 bases, and 21 bases separated the two germline ends. CDR3 residues: CASRRGASDPGEQFF. The CDR3, as DNA: TGTGCCAGCAGGAGGGGGGCTAGCGATCCTGGTGAGCAGTTCTTC.

In this sample, this clone turned up a few times. The rearrangement joins TRBV9 to TRBJ1-2; tentatively, D is TRBD1 (5 bases). The CDR3 has 14 amino acids. The germline V and J ends were trimmed by 0 bases and 2 bases, with 8 bases remaining between them. Germline V gene lookup returns CDR1 SGDLS and CDR2 YYNGEE. DNA for the CDR3: TGTGCCAGCAGCGTAGATCCAGGGAACTATGGCTACACCTTC. Translated, it gives CASSVDPGNYGYTF.

This sequence joins TRBV30 and TRBJ1-2; D is perhaps TRBD1 (5 bases). Between the trimmed V and J ends, which lost 0 bases and 7 bases, there was a span of 9 bases. The CDR3 loop spans 12 amino acids. Germline V gene lookup returns CDR1 GTSNPN and CDR2 SVGIG (reference sequence). CDR3 in amino acids: CAWSVLGGGYTF. The DNA for the CDR3 is TGTGCCTGGAGTGTACTCGGGGGTGGCTACACCTTC.

The chain employs TRBV2 and TRBJ2-2; 11 nucleotides align to TRBD2. Germline V gene data show CDR1 as SNHLY and CDR2 as FYNNEI. Germline trimming cut 10 bases from V and 0 bases from J; bases unmatched to any gene: 10. The CDR3 has 17 residues. CDR3 sequence: CATAPGLAVANTGELFF. CDR3 coding DNA: TGTGCCACCGCACCGGGACTAGCGGTAGCGAACACCGGGGAGCTGTTTTTT.

This clone was seen a few times. The chain uses TRBV28 and TRBJ2-3; weak D call: TRBD1 (7 bases). The V end was cut by 4 bases, the J end by 14 bases, with 28 bases between. This CDR3 has 16 residues. Germline V lookup: CDR1 MDHEN, CDR2 SYDVKM. For the CDR3, the DNA is TGTGCCAGCAGTTCCGCCGACGGGACTTATCTCGACAGGGCGTATTTT. Translated, it gives CASSSADGTYLDRAYF.

This clone was found a few times. This chain connects TRBV6-6 to TRBJ1-5, with 7 bases fitting TRBD1. The CDR3 runs to 12 residues. Trimming removed 6 bases from V and 5 bases from J; junction bases left unmatched: 1. Germline-derived CDR1 and CDR2 are MNHNY and SVGAGI (reference sequence). CDR3 sequence (DNA): TGTGCCAGCAGCGACAGGGATCAGCCCCAGCATTTT. It yields the protein CASSDRDQPQHF.

This clone occurred a few times. The chain joins TRBV30 to TRBJ1-3; 7 bases align to TRBD1. Germline V gene sequence: CDR1 GTSNPN, CDR2 SVGIG (reference sequence). CDR3 length: 14 residues. Unmatched junction bases numbered 3, after V lost 1 base and J lost 3 bases. CDR3 DNA sequence: TGTGCCTGGAGTGAAGGGGGCCGTGGAAACACCATATATTTT. Its translation is CAWSEGGRGNTIYF.

In this sample, this clone turned up a few times. This chain uses TRBV9 with TRBJ2-5; D is undetermined. V was trimmed by 0 bases and J by 4 bases, leaving 7 bases between them. CDR1 and CDR2 (germline): SGDLS, YYNGEE. The CDR3 contains 13 residues. As DNA, the CDR3 is TGTGCCAGCAGCGTAGTCCCCGGAGAGACCCAGTACTTC. This codes for CASSVVPGETQYF.

This clone was found a few times. V and J are TRBV14 and TRBJ2-3; 7 bases are shared with TRBD2. Germline-derived CDR1 and CDR2 are SGHDN and FVKESK. This CDR3 has 13 residues. The V and J ends lost 4 bases and 9 bases, in that order; junction bases with no gene match: 7. The CDR3 nucleotides read TGTGCCAGCAGCCTTAGTGGCGGGGGAACGCAGTATTTT. This codes for CASSLSGGGTQYF.